This T cell receptor (beta chain) was sequenced during a study of shared clonotypes between healthy human individuals. Points from the study as a whole: Blood was the only sampled material, and tissue repertoires likely differ.

Every subset had its genomic DNA shared out evenly among several immunoSEQ plates. Per sorted-subset replicate PCR, input was approximately 180 ng DNA, representing roughly 28,000 T cell genomes. The protocol was immunoSEQ multiplex PCR, while the TCRdb copy is restricted to in-frame clones and leaves out a portion. Here the sample spans 2 million or so clones, 85% to 95% being singletons. As to this clone: Antigen unknown.

The CDR3 sequence is 15 residues long. Germline V CDR1 and CDR2: SGHRS, YFSETQ. Trimming left V 0 bases short and J 8 bases short, with 14 bases between. Terminally differentiated effector memory CD45RA+ cells were excluded from the naive CD8 cells, which were CD45RO-negative and positively selected for CCR7. The donors, healthy adults who were HIV-negative, had experienced no recent acute infections or vaccinations. This clonotype originated in a man between 18 and 29 years old in good health. Sequenced input: naive CD8+ T cells sorted from blood. The chain has TRBV5-1 and TRBJ1-4; D gene uncertain. The CDR3 reads CASSLGSDAAEKLFF. The CDR3 coding sequence is TGCGCCAGCAGCTTGGGTTCGGACGCTGCCGAAAAACTGTTTTTT.